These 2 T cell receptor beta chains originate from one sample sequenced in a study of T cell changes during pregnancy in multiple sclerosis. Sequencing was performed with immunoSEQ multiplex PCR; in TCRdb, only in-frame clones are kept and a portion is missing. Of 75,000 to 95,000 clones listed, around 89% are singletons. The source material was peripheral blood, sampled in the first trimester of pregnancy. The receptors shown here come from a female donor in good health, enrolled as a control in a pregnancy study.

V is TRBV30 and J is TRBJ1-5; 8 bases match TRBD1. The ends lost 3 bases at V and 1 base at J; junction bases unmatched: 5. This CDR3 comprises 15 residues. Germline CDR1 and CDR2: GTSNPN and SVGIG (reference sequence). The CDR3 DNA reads TGTGCCTGGAGCCGCGGGACAGGAAGCAATCAGCCCCAGCATTTT. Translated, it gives CAWSRGTGSNQPQHF.

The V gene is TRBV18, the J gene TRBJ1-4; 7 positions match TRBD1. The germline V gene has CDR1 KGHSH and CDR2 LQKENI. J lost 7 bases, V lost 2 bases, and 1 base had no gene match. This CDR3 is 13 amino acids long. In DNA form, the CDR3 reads TGTGCCAGCTCACCAAGGGACAGTGAAAAACTGTTTTTT. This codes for CASSPRDSEKLFF.